The 22 T cell receptor beta chains in this list originate from one sample, sequenced in a study of tissue T cells after allogeneic stem cell transplantation. The assay was immunoSEQ multiplex PCR, and TCRdb's table has in-frame clones only and misses some. The table includes 750 to 1,000 clones, over 70% detected once. Here the sequenced sample was esophageal tissue, taken at autopsy. These receptors were taken from a female patient aged 40-69 years with steroid-refractory graft-versus-host disease after an allogeneic stem cell transplant. Some T cells may possibly be graft donor cells.

This clone was seen a few times. The chain is built from TRBV19 and TRBJ2-7; no reliable D call. Germline CDR1 reads LNHDA; CDR2 reads SQIVND (reference sequence). The CDR3 contains 13 residues. Trimming left V 6 bases short and J 5 bases short, with 14 bases between. The CDR3 nucleotides read TGTGCCAGTAGCCTACGAACTCGGGACGAGCAGTACTTC. Amino acid sequence: CASSLRTRDEQYF.

The V call is TRBV7-9, the J call TRBJ2-7, with 8 bases lining up with TRBD2. The CDR3 is 13 residues long. Germline CDR1 and CDR2: SEHNR and FQNEAQ (reference sequence). V was clipped by 1 base and J by 9 bases; unmatched bases: 5. This CDR3 reads CASSLGGLVGQYF. The CDR3 coding sequence is TGTGCCAGCAGCTTAGGGGGACTAGTAGGGCAGTACTTC.

The V and J genes are TRBV13 and TRBJ2-3; 7 bases are a match to TRBD2. The V segment lost 5 bases and the J segment 12 bases; nucleotides outside the gene matches: 23. Germline CDR1 and CDR2: PRHDT and FYEKMQ (reference sequence). CDR3 length equals 17 residues. The CDR3 region is CASSPSPLASFRYVQYF. In DNA form, the CDR3 reads TGTGCCAGCAGCCCATCACCACTAGCGTCATTTAGATACGTCCAGTATTTT.

The chain employs TRBV6-1 and TRBJ2-3, with D uncertain. CDR1 and CDR2 (germline): MNHNS, SASEGT. The CDR3 extends over 11 amino acids. V was shortened by 5 bases and J by 5 bases, with 5 bases between the two germline ends. The CDR3 spells CASSPRDTQYF. The CDR3 DNA reads as TGTGCCAGCAGTCCTCGAGATACGCAGTATTTT.

The chain joins TRBV6-6 to TRBJ1-5; weak D call: TRBD1 (5 bases). The germline CDR1 and CDR2 sequences are MNHNY and SVGAGI (reference sequence). The germline V and J ends were trimmed by 2 bases and 6 bases, with 8 bases remaining between them. The CDR3 contains 13 residues. CDR3 sequence (DNA): TGTGCCAGCAGTTACGGGGGGTTTCAGCCCCAGCATTTT. This codes for CASSYGGFQPQHF.

The chain carries TRBV19 and TRBJ2-7, with TRBD2 as a possible D gene (5 bases). The CDR3 is 16 amino acids. V was cut by 0 bases and J by 0 bases, with 12 bases left in between. CDR1 and CDR2 (germline): LNHDA, SQIVND (reference sequence). The CDR3 DNA follows: TGTGCCAGTAGTATAGACGCGGGCAAAAGCTCCTACGAGCAGTACTTC. Translation: CASSIDAGKSSYEQYF. The whole variable domain, remainder taken from reference TRBV19 and TRBJ2-7, is DGGITQSPKYLFRKEGQNVTLSCEQNLNHDAMYWYRQDPGQGLRLIYYSQIVNDFQKGDIAEGYSVSREKKESFPLTVTSAQKNPTAFYLCASSIDAGKSSYEQYFGPGTRLTVT.

The chain has TRBV7-9 and TRBJ2-3; 8 nucleotides align to TRBD1. The junction had 8 bases not matched to a gene; V was cut back by 5 bases and J by 7 bases. CDR3 length: 14 amino acids. The germline CDR1 and CDR2 sequences are SEHNR and FQNEAQ (reference sequence). The CDR3 bases are TGTGCCAGCAGCGCCCGGACAGGGAAACATACGCAGTATTTT. This gives the protein CASSARTGKHTQYF.

The chain couples TRBV12-5 to TRBJ2-3; D gene unclear. The CDR3 is made up of 16 amino acids. V lost 1 base and J lost 1, with 12 bases in between. Germline CDR1 LGHNT, CDR2 FRNRAP. CDR3 residues: CASGLGNGPGTDTQYF. The CDR3 DNA sequence: TGTGCTAGTGGTTTGGGTAACGGGCCGGGCACAGATACGCAGTATTTT. The whole variable domain, remainder taken from reference TRBV12-5 and TRBJ2-3, is DARVTQTPRHKVTEMGQEVTMRCQPILGHNTVFWYRQTMMQGLELLAYFRNRAPLDDSGMPKDRFSAEMPDATLATLKIQPSEPRDSAVYFCASGLGNGPGTDTQYFGPGTRLTVL.

In its sample, this clone was seen a few times. This rearrangement joins TRBV19 to TRBJ1-2, with TRBD1 matching 10 bases. CDR1 and CDR2 from the germline V gene are LNHDA and SQIVND (reference sequence). V lost 2 bases and J lost 0; bases outside the gene matches: 6. This CDR3 spans 17 amino acids. The CDR3 DNA reads TGTGCCAGTAGTATACTGGACAGGGGGACAACTAACTATGGCTACACCTTC. It yields the protein CASSILDRGTTNYGYTF.

This clone was detected once. This chain links TRBV3-1 (or the pseudogene TRBV3-2) with TRBJ1-1; D is possibly TRBD1 (5 bases). Between the trimmed V and J ends, which lost 3 bases and 0 bases, there was a span of 8 bases. This CDR3 is built from 14 residues. Germline V gene lookup returns CDR1 LGHDT and CDR2 YNNKEL (reference sequence). CDR3 sequence: CASSQYRLNTEAFF. CDR3 DNA: TGTGCCAGCAGCCAGTACAGGTTGAACACTGAAGCTTTCTTT.

This clone was recorded a few times. This chain links TRBV7-6 with TRBJ2-7; a weak D match, TRBD1 (5 bases). V lost 5 bases and J 6 bases, leaving 14 bases between the germline ends. Germline values: CDR1 SGHVS, CDR2 FNYEAQ. The CDR3 covers 13 residues. CDR3 amino acids: CASSQDKGLEQYF. CDR3 DNA: TGTGCCAGCAGCCAAGACAAGGGGCTCGAGCAGTACTTC.

J is TRBJ1-1 and V is TRBV5-5, with D hard to call. Germline values: CDR1 SGHKS, CDR2 YYEKEE (reference sequence). CDR3 length equals 13 residues. Trimming pared 1 base from V and 5 bases from J, leaving 9 bases between. The DNA of the CDR3 is TGTGCCAGCAGCTTGATCCAGAGAACTGAAGCTTTCTTT. This encodes CASSLIQRTEAFF. Full variable domain (remainder filled in from reference TRBV5-5 and TRBJ1-1): DAGVTQSPTHLIKTRGQQVTLRCSPISGHKSVSWYQQVLGQGPQFIFQYYEKEERGRGNFPDRFSARQFPNYSSELNVNALLLGDSALYLCASSLIQRTEAFFGQGTRLTVV.

This clone has more than one count but fewer than ten. This rearrangement joins TRBV5-1 to TRBJ2-7; TRBD2 agrees at 10 bases. V shed 0 bases and J 2 bases; nucleotides not matched to a gene: 5. Germline-derived CDR1 and CDR2 are SGHRS and YFSETQ. This CDR3 contains 16 residues. CDR3 residues: CASSLVAGGGTYEQYF. DNA for the CDR3: TGCGCCAGCAGCTTGGTAGCGGGGGGCGGGACCTACGAGCAGTACTTC.

The CDR3 DNA sequence: TGCGCCAGCAGCTTGGCGGGGACAGGGAAAAACATTCAGTACTTC. Protein sequence: CASSLAGTGKNIQYF. The chain employs TRBV5-1 and TRBJ2-4; TRBD1 agrees at 9 bases. The CDR3 contains 15 residues. Germline V CDR1 and CDR2: SGHRS, YFSETQ. Trimming at V came to 0 bases and at J to 4 bases, leaving 2 bases not matched to a gene.

The chain carries TRBV6-5 and TRBJ2-5; perhaps TRBD2 as D (6 bases). Germline V gene lookup returns CDR1 MNHEY and CDR2 SVGAGI. The CDR3 totals 15 residues. V lost 1 base and J lost 5, with 14 bases in between. CDR3 residues: CASSYWDSGGETQYF. The DNA of the CDR3 is TGTGCCAGCAGTTACTGGGACTCTGGAGGGGAGACCCAGTACTTC.

V and J are TRBV11-2 and TRBJ2-5, with 7 bases matching TRBD1. The CDR3 length is 14 residues. V lost 5 bases to trimming and J lost 5 bases; unmatched junction nucleotides: 8. Germline V gene sequence: CDR1 SGHAT, CDR2 FQNNGV. The CDR3 region has the DNA TGTGCCAGCAGCACGGGACAGTTACACGAGACCCAGTACTTC. Residues: CASSTGQLHETQYF.

The chain employs TRBV27 and TRBJ1-2; 7 bases agree with TRBD1. This CDR3 contains 13 residues. Germline assignment: CDR1 MNHEY and CDR2 SMNVEV (reference sequence). The V and J ends lost 0 bases and 8 bases, in that order; junction bases with no gene match: 3. The CDR3 region is CASSLSGGLGYTF. CDR3 coding DNA: TGTGCCAGCAGTTTATCAGGGGGCTTAGGCTACACCTTC.

Only one count was recorded for this clone. J is TRBJ2-2 and V is TRBV10-3; 7 nucleotides agree with TRBD1. The CDR3 contains 16 residues. V dropped 2 bases and J dropped 2; count of bases not matched to a gene: 5. Germline V gene data show CDR1 as ENHRY and CDR2 as SYGVKD. Here the CDR3 DNA reads TGTGCCATCAGTGAGAGGGGGCAGCTAAACACCGGGGAGCTGTTTTTT. Its translation: CAISERGQLNTGELFF.

This clone was counted a few times. The genes are TRBV4-1 and TRBJ1-5; D perhaps matches TRBD1 (5 bases). V lost 6 bases and J 4 bases, leaving 10 bases between the germline ends. This CDR3 contains 13 residues. Germline V gene sequence: CDR1 MGHRA, CDR2 YSYEKL. The chain's CDR3 is CASSVGVNQPQHF. The CDR3 bases are TGCGCCAGCAGTGTGGGGGTAAATCAGCCCCAGCATTTT.

The chain carries TRBV6-5 and TRBJ2-7, with TRBD2 matching over 11 bases. J gave up 0 bases and V 6 bases, and 4 bases lay outside the gene matches. Germline assignment: CDR1 MNHEY and CDR2 SVGAGI. The CDR3 length is 15 residues. DNA for the CDR3: TGTGCCAGCAGGATCCTAGCGGGAGGCTCCTACGAGCAGTACTTC. This gives the protein CASRILAGGSYEQYF.

The chain uses TRBV5-6 and TRBJ1-5; no definite D call. Trimming stripped 2 bases from V and 9 bases from J, with 12 bases between. CDR3 length: 13 residues. In germline, CDR1 is SGHDT, CDR2 YYEEEE. CDR3 amino acids: CASSFGGDGPQHF. The CDR3 DNA reads as TGTGCCAGCAGCTTTGGAGGAGATGGGCCCCAGCATTTT. The whole variable domain, filled in from reference TRBV5-6 and TRBJ1-5, reads DAGVTQSPTHLIKTRGQQVTLRCSPKSGHDTVSWYQQALGQGPQFIFQYYEEEERQRGNFPDRFSGHQFPNYSSELNVNALLLGDSALYLCASSFGGDGPQHFGDGTRLSIL.

V and J are TRBV7-9 and TRBJ1-2; D perhaps matches TRBD1 (6 bases). Germline V gene lookup returns CDR1 SEHNR and CDR2 FQNEAQ (reference sequence). The V end was cut by 10 bases, the J end by 1 base, with 13 bases between. The CDR3 runs to 13 residues. The CDR3 DNA reads as TGTGCCATCGCGGGGGGGCGTAACTATGGCTACACCTTC. This encodes CAIAGGRNYGYTF.